Listed here are 9 T cell receptor beta chains from one sample, sequenced in a study of cytomegalovirus exposure and HLA in healthy donors. Amplification used 60 Vbeta primers and 13 Jbeta primers. Method: immunoSEQ multiplex PCR; TCRdb's copy keeps in-frame clones and lacks some. Of about 200,000 clones detected, roughly 80% appear once; the ten largest clones hold approximately 0.36%. Material: PBMCs. The receptor set was obtained from a male donor in good health and CMV-seropositive.

The genes are TRBV29-1 and TRBJ1-2, with 8 positions matching TRBD1. Trimming at V came to 6 bases and at J to 4 bases, leaving 19 bases not matched to a gene. The germline V gene encodes CDR1 SQVTM and CDR2 ANQGSEA. The CDR3 is 17 amino acids. The DNA for the CDR3 is TGCAGCGTCGGTTACTTAATTCCGGGACAGGCCTTCTATGGCTACACCTTC. Translation: CSVGYLIPGQAFYGYTF.

J is TRBJ2-2 and V is TRBV5-1; D might be TRBD1 (5 bases). CDR3 length: 17 residues. CDR1 is SGHRS and CDR2 is YFSETQ in the germline V gene. V lost 2 bases to trimming and J lost 4 bases, with 18 bases between them. CDR3 bases: TGCGCCAGCAGCTTTGGGCCCAGGGATGGTCTCACCGGGGAGCTGTTTTTT. It codes for CASSFGPRDGLTGELFF.

The chain carries TRBV7-9 and TRBJ2-1; unclear D gene. Germline V CDR1 and CDR2: SEHNR, FQNEAQ (reference sequence). The CDR3 has 14 residues. Trimming shortened V by 5 bases and J by 5 bases, and 13 bases separated the two germline ends. The CDR3 region has the DNA TGTGCCAGCAGCCTGTTAAGACTTGACAATGAGCAGTTCTTC. Translated: CASSLLRLDNEQFF.

CDR3 loop: CASSVSGRRSEQYF. The CDR3 DNA follows: TGTGCCAGCAGTGTTAGCGGGAGACGGTCCGAGCAGTACTTC. The V and J genes are TRBV7-2 and TRBJ2-7, with TRBD2 matching over 9 bases. The junction had 9 bases not matched to a gene; V was cut back by 6 bases and J by 6 bases. CDR1 and CDR2 from the germline V gene are SGHTA and FQGNSA. This CDR3 spans 14 amino acids. Full variable domain (outside the CDR3, taken from reference TRBV7-2 and TRBJ2-7): GAGVSQSPSNKVTEKGKDVELRCDPISGHTALYWYRQSLGQGLEFLIYFQGNSAPDKSGLPSDRFSAERTGGSVSTLTIQRTQQEDSAVYLCASSVSGRRSEQYFGPGTRLTVT.

This chain joins TRBV9 and TRBJ2-7; the match to TRBD2 covers 13 bases. This CDR3 has 15 residues. Germline V lookup: CDR1 SGDLS, CDR2 YYNGEE. Germline trimming cut 0 bases from V and 3 bases from J; bases unmatched to any gene: 0. CDR3 sequence reads: CASSVGTSGSYEQYF. The CDR3 DNA reads as TGTGCCAGCAGCGTAGGGACTAGCGGGAGCTACGAGCAGTACTTC.

This chain uses TRBV6-1 with TRBJ1-1; D is uncertain. In germline, CDR1 is MNHNS, CDR2 SASEGT. The ends were cut back, 3 bases at V and 2 bases at J, with 4 bases in the middle. The CDR3 length is 12 residues. CDR3 sequence: CASSEANTEAFF. CDR3 nucleotide sequence: TGTGCCAGCAGTGAGGCAAACACTGAAGCTTTCTTT.

V usage is TRBV11-2 and J usage is TRBJ2-6; 7 positions agree with TRBD2. J lost 1 base, V lost 5 bases, and 8 bases had no gene match. Germline CDR1 and CDR2: SGHAT and FQNNGV. The CDR3 length is 17 residues. The CDR3 loop reads CASSRLADLSGANVLTF. The CDR3 region has the DNA TGTGCCAGCAGCCGTCTAGCGGACCTTTCTGGGGCCAACGTCCTGACTTTC.

This chain joins TRBV28 and TRBJ1-2; a possible D gene is TRBD1 (5 bases). CDR3 size: 13 residues. Germline lookup yields CDR1 MDHEN and CDR2 SYDVKM. V gave up 3 bases and J gave up 7 bases, with 12 bases separating them. The CDR3 is CASSLTAHGGYTF. In DNA, the CDR3 is TGTGCCAGCAGTTTGACAGCCCACGGTGGCTACACCTTC.

The chain recombines TRBV7-6 with TRBJ2-2, with 8 bases that match TRBD2. Germline CDR1 reads SGHVS; CDR2 reads FNYEAQ. The CDR3 spans 15 residues. V shed 6 bases, J shed 6 bases, and the junction held 9 bases outside the gene matches. The CDR3 sequence is CASRPAGGSAGELFF. The CDR3 DNA sequence: TGTGCCAGCAGGCCGGCGGGGGGCTCGGCCGGGGAGCTGTTTTTT.